The clone carrying this TCR beta chain was counted once. This sample stems from a study of blood T cell repertoires in COVID-19. Study-wide context: T cells, B-cell-depleted T cells, or PBMCs provided the cDNA or gDNA that served as material.

Looked up from germline, CDR1 is KGHDR and CDR2 is SFDVKD. V was trimmed by 2 bases and J by 5 bases, leaving 2 bases between them. This CDR3 region has 11 residues. In the authors' methods: Amplification from reference gene primers served as the basis for estimated nucleated cell counts. Repertoires were generated with immunoSEQ multiplex PCR, while TCRdb's copy carries only in-frame clones and drops some. D and trimming come from the DNA, and the V and J calls and clone size come from that table. The table records 150,000 or so clones, 86% of them present only once. The gene calls are TRBV24-1 and TRBJ2-5; D is undetermined. The sample consisted of peripheral blood. The source of this sequence is a man aged 50 to 60 with active or convalescent COVID-19. CDR3 sequence: CATSDSETQYF. The CDR3 coding sequence is TGTGCCACCAGTGATTCGGAGACCCAGTACTTC.